The 10 T cell receptor beta chains listed next were all sequenced from one sample in a study of shared clonotypes between healthy human individuals. It was CD45RO-negative cells, positively selected for CCR7, that made up naive CD8 cells, with terminally differentiated effector memory CD45RA+ cells excluded. The repertoire was sequenced with immunoSEQ multiplex PCR; TCRdb's copy has only in-frame clones and lacks some. Of some 2.1 million clones in the sample, roughly 94% were seen once. Sequences were obtained from naive CD8+ T cells sorted from blood. Receptors originate from a man aged 18 to 30 in good health.

The rearrangement joins TRBV2 to TRBJ1-4; D remains unclear. CDR1 and CDR2 from the germline V gene are SNHLY and FYNNEI. Between the trimmed V and J ends, which lost 4 bases and 4 bases, there was a span of 10 bases. The CDR3 runs to 14 residues. The CDR3 protein is CASSARGFNEKLFF. Here the CDR3 DNA reads TGTGCCAGCAGTGCACGAGGATTTAATGAAAAACTGTTTTTT.

As regards this clone: Different DNA sequences within this sample yield the same CDR3. The CDR3 DNA is TGTGCCAGCAGTTACTCGCCGGGAAATGAGCAGTTCTTC. Residues: CASSYSPGNEQFF. J is TRBJ2-1 and V is TRBV6-5; possibly TRBD2 for D (5 bases). V was trimmed by 0 bases and J by 7 bases, leaving 7 bases between them. Germline lookup yields CDR1 MNHEY and CDR2 SVGAGI. The CDR3 has 13 amino acids.

The chain combines TRBV21-1 with TRBJ1-6. TRBV21-1 is described as a pseudogene. The CDR3 extends over 10 amino acids. CDR3 in amino acids: CARGNSPLHF. The DNA of the CDR3 is TGTGCCAGAGGGAATTCACCCCTCCACTTT.

V is TRBV4-1 and J is TRBJ2-3, with TRBD2 matching over 8 bases. Germline CDR1 reads MGHRA; CDR2 reads YSYEKL. J lost 2 bases, V lost 5 bases, and 12 bases had no gene match. This CDR3 contains 17 residues. Here the CDR3 DNA reads TGCGCCAGCAGCAAAACGGAACTAGCGGAGAACACAGATACGCAGTATTTT. Translation gives CASSKTELAENTDTQYF.

This chain joins TRBV7-9 and TRBJ1-1; no clear D. The CDR3 is made up of 12 amino acids. Trimming cost V 6 bases and J 0 bases, with 5 bases left between them. Germline V lookup: CDR1 SEHNR, CDR2 FQNEAQ (reference sequence). Written as DNA, the CDR3 is TGTGCCAGCAGGCAGATGAACACTGAAGCTTTCTTT. As protein: CASRQMNTEAFF.

The CDR3 DNA follows: TGCGCCAGCAGCCGGAGCCTGGGTGAGGGGTCACCCCTCCACTTT. Protein sequence: CASSRSLGEGSPLHF. The V gene is TRBV5-1, the J gene TRBJ1-6; D may be TRBD1 (5 bases). The V end was cut by 4 bases, the J end by 10 bases, with 18 bases between. The CDR3 totals 15 residues. Looked up from germline, CDR1 is SGHRS and CDR2 is YFSETQ.

The V call is TRBV5-1, the J call TRBJ1-1; 8 bases fit TRBD1. The V and J ends lost 5 bases and 5 bases, in that order; junction bases with no gene match: 2. This CDR3 comprises 12 residues. Germline-derived CDR1 and CDR2 are SGHRS and YFSETQ. The CDR3: CASRQGATEAFF. In DNA form, the CDR3 reads TGCGCCAGCAGGCAGGGGGCGACTGAAGCTTTCTTT.

This rearrangement joins TRBV13 to TRBJ2-7; 11 bases are shared with TRBD1. CDR1 and CDR2 from the germline V gene are PRHDT and FYEKMQ (reference sequence). V lost 7 bases to trimming and J lost 5 bases; unmatched junction nucleotides: 4. There are 13 residues in the CDR3. The CDR3 DNA reads as TGTGCCAGCAAGGACAGGGGGCTGAACGAGCAGTACTTC. It codes for CASKDRGLNEQYF.

The V and J genes are TRBV7-6 and TRBJ2-1; 12 positions match TRBD2. The germline V gene has CDR1 SGHVS and CDR2 FNYEAQ. The junction had 4 bases not matched to a gene; V was cut back by 4 bases and J by 3 bases. CDR3 length equals 16 residues. CDR3 residues: CASSSGLAGRYNEQFF. Here the CDR3 DNA reads TGTGCCAGCAGCTCGGGACTAGCGGGTCGCTACAATGAGCAGTTCTTC.

The chain carries TRBV7-9 and TRBJ2-1; D is ambiguous. Trimming shortened V by 5 bases and J by 4 bases, and 15 bases separated the two germline ends. The germline V gene encodes CDR1 SEHNR and CDR2 FQNEAQ (reference sequence). The CDR3 spans 15 residues. CDR3 in amino acids: CASSATDRPYNEQFF. CDR3 bases: TGTGCCAGCAGCGCGACGGACCGTCCTTACAATGAGCAGTTCTTC.